Here is one T cell receptor beta chain with its context. What it binds is not known. Trimming cost V 3 bases and J 5 bases; bases outside gene matches: 9. CDR3 length equals 16 residues. CDR1 and CDR2 (germline): LGHNA, YNFKEQ. This entry belongs to a study of cytomegalovirus exposure and HLA in healthy donors. The wider study: The 95 to 150 validation repertoires, a later analysis reported, used the same platform as the approximately 650 first-cohort repertoires.

Study-wide results and limits: Later, an analysis found that TCR clusters from the first cohort tended to co-occur in the 90 to 150 validation repertoires. Specificity for CMV antigens was confirmed in vitro for a few of the CMV-associated chains.

Profiling relied on immunoSEQ multiplex PCR, and the TCRdb table lists in-frame clones only, not all of them. Of about 140,000 clones listed, roughly nine tenths are singletons. The clonotype was recovered from a young man in good health and CMV-seronegative. The sample taken for sequencing was PBMCs. J is TRBJ2-1 and V is TRBV4-2, with 8 bases that match TRBD2. CDR3 nucleotide sequence: TGTGCCAGCAGCCAGGGCGGGGGGCGAACGAACAATGAGCAGTTCTTC. Translation: CASSQGGGRTNNEQFF.